The following is a TCR beta chain sequence with its context. This specimen comes from a study of cytomegalovirus exposure and HLA in healthy donors. From germline, CDR1 is LNHNV and CDR2 YYDKDF (reference sequence). The V gene lost 5 bases and the J gene lost 6 bases, with 8 bases spanning the gap. CDR3 length equals 11 residues. Profiling relied on immunoSEQ multiplex PCR, and the TCRdb table lists in-frame clones only, not all of them. The profile covers around 150,000 clones, with 70% to 90% appearing a single time and about 2.3% taken by the ten largest. The chain links TRBV15 to TRBJ2-7, with unresolved D. Material for sequencing was PBMCs. The TCR originated in a young woman in good health and CMV-seronegative. The CDR3 loop reads CATSPQIEQYF. CDR3 nucleotides: TGTGCCACCAGCCCCCAGATCGAGCAGTACTTC. The full variable domain, with the rest looked up from reference TRBV15 and TRBJ2-7, is DAMVIQNPRYQVTQFGKPVTLSCSQTLNHNVMYWYQQKSSQAPKLLFHYYDKDFNNEADTPDNFQSRRPNTSFCFLDIRSPGLGDTAMYLCATSPQIEQYFGPGTRLTVT.